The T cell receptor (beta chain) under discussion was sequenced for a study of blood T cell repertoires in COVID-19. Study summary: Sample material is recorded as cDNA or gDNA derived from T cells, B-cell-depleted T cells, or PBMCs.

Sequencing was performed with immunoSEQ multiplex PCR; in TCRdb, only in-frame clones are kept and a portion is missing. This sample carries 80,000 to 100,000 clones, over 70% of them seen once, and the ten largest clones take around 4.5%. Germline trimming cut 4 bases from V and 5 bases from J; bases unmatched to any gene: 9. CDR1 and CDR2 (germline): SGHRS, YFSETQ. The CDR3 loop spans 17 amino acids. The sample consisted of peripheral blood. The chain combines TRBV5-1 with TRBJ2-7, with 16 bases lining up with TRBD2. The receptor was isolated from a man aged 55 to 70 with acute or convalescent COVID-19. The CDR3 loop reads CASSPGLAGGPSNEQYF. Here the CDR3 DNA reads TGCGCCAGCAGCCCGGGACTAGCGGGAGGGCCTAGTAACGAGCAGTACTTC. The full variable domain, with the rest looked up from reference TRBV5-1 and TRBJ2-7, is KAGVTQTPRYLIKTRGQQVTLSCSPISGHRSVSWYQQTPGQGLQFLFEYFSETQRNKGNFPGRFSGRQFSNSRSEMNVSTLELGDSALYLCASSPGLAGGPSNEQYFGPGTRLTVT.